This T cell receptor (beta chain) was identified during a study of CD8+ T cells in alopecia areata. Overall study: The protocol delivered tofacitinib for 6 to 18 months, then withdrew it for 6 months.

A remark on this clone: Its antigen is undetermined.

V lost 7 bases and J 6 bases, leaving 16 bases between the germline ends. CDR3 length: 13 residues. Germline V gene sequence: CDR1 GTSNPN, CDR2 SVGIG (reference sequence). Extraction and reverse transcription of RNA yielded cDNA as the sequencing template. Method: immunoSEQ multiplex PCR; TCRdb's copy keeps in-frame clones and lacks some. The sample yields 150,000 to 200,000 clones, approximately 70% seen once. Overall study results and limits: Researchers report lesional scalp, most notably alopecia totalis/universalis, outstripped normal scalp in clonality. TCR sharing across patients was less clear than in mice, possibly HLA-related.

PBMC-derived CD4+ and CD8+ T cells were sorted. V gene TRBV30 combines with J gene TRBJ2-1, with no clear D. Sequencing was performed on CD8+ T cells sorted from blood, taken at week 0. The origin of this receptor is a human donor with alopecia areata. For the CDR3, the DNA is TGTGCCTCTCAGCCTGGGGATCTCAATGAGCAGTTCTTC. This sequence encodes CASQPGDLNEQFF.